This T cell receptor beta chain was found in a study of response to subunit inactivated influenza vaccine. General study findings and limits: That few new T cells are recruited by each seasonal influenza vaccination was the authors' suggestion.

A few counts support this clonotype. Its matching antigen is unknown. This CDR3 has 12 residues. Germline V gene data show CDR1 as DFQATT and CDR2 as SNEGSKA (reference sequence). V lost 6 bases, J lost 0 bases, and 8 bases lay in between. TCRdb passed the RT-PCR reads through MiXCR, listing each CDR3 protein once. The data show a few hundred thousand distinct CDR3 sequences, with 12% seen just once and roughly 7.7% held by the top ten. This TCR came from a man aged 50 to 60 who received an inactivated influenza vaccine. This sequence joins TRBV20-1 and TRBJ1-1; D possibly corresponds to TRBD1 (5 bases). This specimen consisted of non-naive T cells sorted from PBMCs, obtained approximately 15 days before vaccination. DNA of the CDR3: TGCAGTGCCAAGGGGATGAACACTGAAGCTTTCTTT. Translated, it gives CSAKGMNTEAFF.